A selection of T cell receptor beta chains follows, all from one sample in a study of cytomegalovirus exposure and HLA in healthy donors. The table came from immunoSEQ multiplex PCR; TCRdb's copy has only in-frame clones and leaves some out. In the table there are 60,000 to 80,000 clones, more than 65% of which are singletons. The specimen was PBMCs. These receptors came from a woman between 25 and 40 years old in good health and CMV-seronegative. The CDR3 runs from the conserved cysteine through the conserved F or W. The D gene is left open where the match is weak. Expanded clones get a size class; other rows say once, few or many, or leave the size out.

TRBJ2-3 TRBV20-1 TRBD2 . CSAPLAGTQYF TGCAGTGCGCCTCTAGCGGGTACGCAGTATTTT
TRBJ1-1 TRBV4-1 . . CASSEGRRSTNTEAFF TGCGCCAGCAGCGAAGGACGGAGATCCACGAACACTGAAGCTTTCTTT
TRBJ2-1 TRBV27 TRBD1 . CASTTGQGRLDEQFF TGTGCCAGCACCACGGGACAGGGCCGTTTGGATGAGCAGTTCTTC
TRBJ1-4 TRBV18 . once CASSPQGPNAGENEKLFF TGTGCCAGCTCACCACAGGGCCCCAATGCGGGGGAAAATGAAAAACTGTTTTTT
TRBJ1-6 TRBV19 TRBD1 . CASSIDLGQGNSPLHF TGTGCCAGTAGTATAGATCTGGGACAGGGAAATTCACCCCTCCACTTT
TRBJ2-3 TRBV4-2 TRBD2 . CASSQDWASGATDTQYF TGTGCCAGCAGCCAAGATTGGGCTAGCGGGGCCACAGATACGCAGTATTTT
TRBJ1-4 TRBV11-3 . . CASSFRGTQREKLFF TGTGCCAGCAGCTTCCGGGGTACTCAGAGAGAAAAACTGTTTTTT
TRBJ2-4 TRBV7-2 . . CASSSFPRGKNIQYF TGTGCCAGCAGCTCCTTTCCGAGGGGGAAAAACATTCAGTACTTC
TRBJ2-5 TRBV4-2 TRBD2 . CASSQDRLAGGPIRETQYF TGTGCCAGCAGCCAAGATCGACTAGCGGGGGGGCCTATCCGAGAGACCCAGTACTTC
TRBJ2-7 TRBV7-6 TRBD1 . CASSLEQGAGYEQYF TGTGCCAGCAGCTTAGAACAGGGGGCGGGCTACGAGCAGTACTTC
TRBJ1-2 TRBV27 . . CASSLLAGIPYGYTF TGTGCCAGCAGTTTATTGGCGGGAATCCCCTATGGCTACACCTTC
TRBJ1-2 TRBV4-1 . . CASSQRGGTVNYGYTF TGCGCCAGCAGCCAGAGGGGGGGAACCGTTAACTATGGCTACACCTTC
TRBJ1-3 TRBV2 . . CASRDGQSGGNTIYF TGTGCCAGCAGGGACGGACAGTCGGGCGGAAACACCATATATTTT
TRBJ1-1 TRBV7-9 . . CASSYNQGGGEEAFF TGTGCCAGCAGCTATAACCAAGGTGGGGGGGAGGAAGCTTTCTTT
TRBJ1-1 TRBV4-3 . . CASSQFGRLNTEAFF TGCGCCAGCAGCCAATTCGGCAGGTTGAACACTGAAGCTTTCTTT
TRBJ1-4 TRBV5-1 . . CASSLGQRDEKLFF TGCGCCAGCAGCTTGGGGCAGAGGGATGAAAAACTGTTTTTT
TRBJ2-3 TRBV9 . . CASSVVSDTQYF TGTGCCAGCAGCGTAGTATCAGATACGCAGTATTTT
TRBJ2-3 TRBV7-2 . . CASSLRGADTQYF TGTGCCAGCAGCTTAAGGGGTGCAGATACGCAGTATTTT
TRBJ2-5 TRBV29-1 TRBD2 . CSVTPSGGDQETQYF TGCAGCGTAACTCCTAGCGGGGGGGACCAAGAGACCCAGTACTTC
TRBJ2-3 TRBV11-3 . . CASSLRGGASSTDTQYF TGTGCCAGCAGCTTAAGAGGGGGGGCCTCTAGCACAGATACGCAGTATTTT
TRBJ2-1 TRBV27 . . CASSASGSINNEQFF TGTGCCAGCAGCGCCTCCGGGTCCATTAACAATGAGCAGTTCTTC
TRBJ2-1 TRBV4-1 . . CASSSRTVFSYNEQFF TGCGCCAGCAGCTCCCGGACTGTATTCTCCTACAATGAGCAGTTCTTC
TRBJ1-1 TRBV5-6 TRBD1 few CASSWTGGTEAFF TGTGCCAGCAGCTGGACAGGGGGCACTGAAGCTTTCTTT
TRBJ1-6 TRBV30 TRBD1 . CACRTGTVYNSPLHF TGTGCCTGCCGCACCGGGACAGTGTATAATTCACCCCTCCACTTT
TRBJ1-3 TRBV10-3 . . CAITGGGQPSSGNTIYF TGTGCCATCACCGGTGGAGGACAGCCTTCCTCTGGAAACACCATATATTTT
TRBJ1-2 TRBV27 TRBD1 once CASSAPGTGLLGYTF TGTGCCAGCAGTGCCCCCGGGACAGGGTTATTGGGCTACACCTTC
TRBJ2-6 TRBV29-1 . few CSVETGHGANVLTF TGCAGCGTAGAAACAGGTCATGGGGCCAACGTCCTGACTTTC
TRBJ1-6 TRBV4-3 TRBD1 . CASSRDRDNSPLHF TGCGCCAGCAGCAGGGACAGGGATAATTCACCCCTCCACTTT
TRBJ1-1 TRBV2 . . CASYWRATEAFF TGTGCCAGTTATTGGAGGGCCACTGAAGCTTTCTTT
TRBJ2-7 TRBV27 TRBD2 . CASQGGGSEQYF TGTGCCAGCCAGGGCGGGGGGAGCGAGCAGTACTTC
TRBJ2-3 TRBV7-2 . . CASSPHGARTDTQYF TGTGCCAGCAGCCCCCATGGGGCCCGCACAGATACGCAGTATTTT
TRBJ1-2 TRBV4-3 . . CASSQDRTAKSYTF TGCGCCAGCAGCCAAGATAGGACAGCGAAAAGCTACACCTTC
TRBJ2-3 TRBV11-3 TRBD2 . CASSSGLPLNTDTQYF TGTGCCAGCAGCTCGGGACTACCCCTCAACACAGATACGCAGTATTTT
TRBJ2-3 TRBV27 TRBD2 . CASSWTSGEWGQYF TGTGCCAGCAGTTGGACTAGCGGGGAATGGGGGCAGTATTTT
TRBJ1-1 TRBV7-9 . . CSSSTYEAFF TGTTCCAGCAGCACCTATGAAGCTTTCTTT
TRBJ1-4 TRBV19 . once CASSPQGWTNEKLFF TGTGCCAGTAGTCCTCAGGGGTGGACTAATGAAAAACTGTTTTTT
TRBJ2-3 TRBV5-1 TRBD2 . CASSILAGAGTDTQYF TGCGCCAGCAGCATCCTAGCGGGAGCGGGCACAGATACGCAGTATTTT
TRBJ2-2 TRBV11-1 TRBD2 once CVSSLGMAGGPIGELFF TGTGTCAGCAGCTTAGGAATGGCGGGAGGGCCGATCGGGGAGCTGTTTTTT
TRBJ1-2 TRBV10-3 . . CAITRFQSYGYTF TGTGCCATCACTCGGTTCCAAAGCTATGGCTACACCTTC
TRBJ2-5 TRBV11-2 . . CASSPEGLGTQYF TGTGCCAGCAGCCCAGAGGGTTTAGGGACCCAGTACTTC
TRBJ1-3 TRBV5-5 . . CASSLVPGSGNTIYF TGTGCCAGCAGCTTGGTGCCCGGGTCTGGAAACACCATATATTTT
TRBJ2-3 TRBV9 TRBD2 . CASSAPSGGLSTDTQYF TGTGCCAGCAGCGCACCTAGCGGGGGGTTAAGCACAGATACGCAGTATTTT
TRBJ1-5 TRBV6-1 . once CASSEQGLSNQPQHF TGTGCCAGCAGTGAACAGGGTCTTAGCAATCAGCCCCAGCATTTT
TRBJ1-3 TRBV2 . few CASSITGGNTIYF TGTGCCAGCAGTATAACAGGGGGAAACACCATATATTTT
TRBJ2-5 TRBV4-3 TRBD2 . CASSHNRGGVEETQYF TGCGCCAGCAGCCACAACCGGGGGGGCGTTGAAGAGACCCAGTACTTC
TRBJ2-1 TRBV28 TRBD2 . CASSTTSGRGNEQFF TGTGCCAGCAGTACCACTAGCGGGAGGGGTAATGAGCAGTTCTTC
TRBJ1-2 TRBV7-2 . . CASRPGLNYGYTF TGTGCCAGCAGGCCGGGACTTAACTATGGCTACACCTTC
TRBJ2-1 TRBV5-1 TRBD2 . CASSSGTSDYNEQFF TGCGCCAGCAGCTCCGGGACTAGCGACTACAATGAGCAGTTCTTC
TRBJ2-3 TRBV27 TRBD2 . CASRREGLWDTQYF TGTGCCAGCCGGCGGGAGGGCTTATGGGATACGCAGTATTTT
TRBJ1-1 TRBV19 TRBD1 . CASRLGQGAGTEAFF TGTGCCAGTAGGCTTGGACAGGGGGCGGGCACTGAAGCTTTCTTT
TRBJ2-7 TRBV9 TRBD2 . CASSVGLGDDEQYF TGTGCCAGCAGCGTCGGACTAGGGGATGACGAGCAGTACTTC
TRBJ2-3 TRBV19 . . CASSQGPDTDTQYF TGTGCCAGTAGCCAGGGGCCGGACACAGATACGCAGTATTTT
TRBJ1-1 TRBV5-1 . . CASSLDAGWAGTEAFF TGCGCCAGCAGCTTGGATGCTGGTTGGGCGGGGACTGAAGCTTTCTTT
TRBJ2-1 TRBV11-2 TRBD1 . CASSATGGEQFF TGTGCCAGCAGCGCTACAGGGGGTGAGCAGTTCTTC
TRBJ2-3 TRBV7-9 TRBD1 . CASRRQGALLDTQYF TGTGCCAGCAGACGACAGGGGGCGCTTCTTGATACGCAGTATTTT
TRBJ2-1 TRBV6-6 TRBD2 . CAPRGGEQFF TGTGCCCCGCGGGGGGGTGAGCAGTTCTTC
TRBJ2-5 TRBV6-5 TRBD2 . CASRGGGVETQYF TGTGCCAGCAGGGGTGGGGGGGTGGAGACCCAGTACTTC
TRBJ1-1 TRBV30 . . CAWSSGAGLSEAFF TGTGCCTGGAGTTCTGGGGCAGGACTATCTGAAGCTTTCTTT
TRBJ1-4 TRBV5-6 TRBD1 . CASRMGQINEKLFF TGTGCCAGCAGGATGGGACAGATTAATGAAAAACTGTTTTTT